These 3 T cell receptor beta chains originate from one sample sequenced in a study of blood T cell repertoires in COVID-19. Assay: immunoSEQ multiplex PCR; the TCRdb copy retains only in-frame clones and omits some. This table holds more than 200,000 clones, about 90% found once. Source material: PBMCs or T cells enriched from blood (not recorded which). All receptors come from a woman aged 18-29 years who had recovered from COVID-19.

This chain uses TRBV11-2 with TRBJ2-1; weak D call: TRBD2 (6 bases). This CDR3 has 14 amino acids. Germline loops: CDR1 SGHAT, CDR2 FQNNGV. Trimming shortened V by 1 base and J by 6 bases, and 10 bases separated the two germline ends. CDR3: CASSLGMRGNEQFF. CDR3 sequence (DNA): TGTGCCAGCAGCTTAGGCATGCGGGGCAATGAGCAGTTCTTC.

The chain has TRBV12-3 or TRBV12-4 and TRBJ1-2, with D possibly matching TRBD1 (5 bases). The CDR3 is 13 amino acids. Between the trimmed V and J ends, which lost 6 bases and 10 bases, there was a span of 18 bases. The CDR3 loop reads CASSPLGTRDYTF. The CDR3 nucleotides are TGTGCCAGCAGCCCCCTGGGGACTCGGGACTACACCTTC.

This clone was seen just once. The chain links TRBV11-2 to TRBJ1-3; 7 bases map to TRBD1. The CDR3 contains 14 residues. V lost 1 base and J lost 7; bases outside the gene matches: 4. Germline CDR1 and CDR2: SGHAT and FQNNGV. CDR3 DNA sequence: TGTGCCAGCAGCTTAGTTCCAGGGGGGAACACCATATATTTT. Translated: CASSLVPGGNTIYF.